Listed below are T cell receptor beta chains from one sample, sequenced in a study of blood T cell repertoires in COVID-19. TCRdb's copy holds only in-frame clones and misses some; the assay was immunoSEQ multiplex PCR. The sample consists of more than 250,000 clones, more than 85% of them appearing once. The sequenced sample was PBMCs or T cells enriched from blood (not recorded which). Receptors were obtained from a woman aged 25-40 years who had recovered from COVID-19. Both conserved end residues are part of each CDR3. Each record gives: J gene, clone size, D gene, V gene, CDR3 protein, CDR3 DNA. A D gene is named only where the DNA matches it firmly. Clone size is given for some rows only: seen once, a few or many times, or a class if the clone is expanded.

TRBJ1-6 | . | . | TRBV14 | CASRLTGNSPLHF | TGTGCCAGCAGACTAACTGGGAATTCACCCCTCCACTTT
TRBJ2-7 | . | TRBD1 | TRBV12-3/TRBV12-4 | CASSAGTAYEQYF | TGTGCCAGCAGTGCCGGGACAGCCTACGAGCAGTACTTC
TRBJ1-5 | once | . | TRBV27 | CASSPQGLRDQPQHF | TGTGCCAGCAGCCCACAAGGGCTCAGGGATCAGCCCCAGCATTTT
TRBJ2-4 | . | TRBD1 | TRBV11-3 | CASSLRTGIAKNIQYF | TGTGCCAGCAGCCTAAGGACAGGGATAGCCAAAAACATTCAGTACTTC
TRBJ1-2 | few | TRBD1 | TRBV28 | CASSSPGGVDYGYTF | TGTGCCAGCAGTTCGCCAGGGGGTGTAGACTATGGCTACACCTTC
TRBJ1-6 | few | TRBD1 | TRBV4-2 | CASSQERQGALSPLHF | TGTGCCAGCAGCCAAGAAAGACAGGGAGCCCTTTCACCCCTCCACTTT
TRBJ1-1 | . | . | TRBV19 | CASSIGGMNTEAFF | TGTGCCAGTAGTATTGGAGGGATGAACACTGAAGCTTTCTTT
TRBJ2-7 | . | TRBD2 | TRBV6-5 | CASSRGGREQYF | TGTGCCAGCAGTCGGGGAGGGAGGGAGCAGTACTTC
TRBJ1-2 | . | TRBD1 | TRBV7-9 | CASSPLPGTAYGYTF | TGTGCCAGCAGCCCCCTTCCTGGGACAGCGTATGGCTACACCTTC
TRBJ2-7 | . | TRBD1 | TRBV6-5 | CASRDRDYEQYF | TGTGCCAGCAGGGACAGGGATTACGAGCAGTACTTC
TRBJ1-6 | . | . | TRBV6-2/TRBV6-3 | CASSYYGGASPLHF | TGTGCCAGCAGTTACTATGGCGGCGCTTCACCCCTCCACTTT
TRBJ1-3 | . | . | TRBV4-2 | CASSQAQVEAGNTIYF | TGTGCCAGCAGCCAAGCCCAGGTTGAAGCTGGAAACACCATATATTTT
TRBJ1-1 | . | . | TRBV4-1 | CASSPPDRMNTEAFF | TGCGCCAGCAGCCCTCCAGACAGGATGAACACTGAAGCTTTCTTT
TRBJ1-6 | . | . | TRBV27 | CASSPGTPNSPLHF | TGTGCCAGCTCCCCAGGGACTCCAAATTCACCCCTCCACTTT
TRBJ2-3 | . | TRBD1 | TRBV7-3 | CASSQLGQADTQYF | TGTGCCAGCAGCCAACTCGGACAGGCAGATACGCAGTATTTT
TRBJ1-6 | . | . | TRBV30 | CAWNRDKSSYNSPLHF | TGTGCCTGGAACCGGGACAAGAGCTCCTATAATTCACCCCTCCACTTT
TRBJ1-6 | . | TRBD1 | TRBV7-2 | CASSSQQGYSPLHF | TGTGCCAGCAGCTCGCAACAGGGGTATTCACCCCTCCACTTT
TRBJ2-2 | few | TRBD1 | TRBV9 | CASSVVFSQGATGELFF | TGTGCCAGCAGCGTAGTGTTCTCGCAGGGGGCCACCGGGGAGCTGTTTTTT
TRBJ1-5 | . | . | TRBV19 | CASSIRRGDPGQPQHF | TGTGCCAGTAGTATTCGGAGGGGAGACCCGGGGCAGCCCCAGCATTTT
TRBJ2-7 | . | TRBD2 | TRBV4-2 | CASSQEFSGGGAYEQYF | TGTGCCAGCAGCCAAGAATTTTCCGGGGGGGGCGCCTACGAGCAGTACTTC
TRBJ1-6 | . | . | TRBV6-5 | CASSREGYLGSPLHF | TGTGCCAGCAGTCGGGAGGGATATCTGGGTTCACCCCTCCACTTT
TRBJ2-5 | once | . | TRBV5-1 | CASSSIGIQETQYF | TGCGCCAGCAGCTCTATCGGGATCCAAGAGACCCAGTACTTC
TRBJ1-2 | . | TRBD1 | TRBV7-9 | CASSPQGLNYGYTF | TGTGCCAGCAGCCCACAGGGGTTAAACTATGGCTACACCTTC
TRBJ2-3 | . | . | TRBV4-1 | CASSPAPSGMISKDTQYF | TGCGCCAGCAGCCCAGCCCCTTCAGGGATGATTAGCAAAGATACGCAGTATTTT
TRBJ1-1 | few | . | TRBV9 | CASSPQTGLNTEAFF | TGTGCCAGCAGCCCCCAGACAGGTCTGAACACTGAAGCTTTCTTT
TRBJ2-2 | . | TRBD2 | TRBV24-1 | CATSDPPGTSGTRVRTGELFF | TGTGCCACCAGTGACCCACCCGGGACTAGCGGTACCCGGGTCCGCACCGGGGAGCTGTTTTTT
TRBJ2-3 | few | . | TRBV4-3 | CASSHGPGSTDTQYF | TGCGCCAGCAGCCACGGGCCGGGGAGCACAGATACGCAGTATTTT
TRBJ1-5 | . | . | TRBV19 | CASSKYPRANQPQHF | TGTGCCAGTAGTAAATACCCCAGGGCAAATCAGCCCCAGCATTTT
TRBJ1-1 | once | . | TRBV30 | CAADTLGPDEAFF | TGTGCCGCGGACACCTTGGGTCCTGACGAAGCTTTCTTT
TRBJ1-3 | . | . | TRBV6-1 | CASSEYRNTIYF | TGTGCCAGCAGTGAATATCGAAACACCATATATTTT
TRBJ2-7 | . | TRBD1 | TRBV28 | CASSLGQGANGYEQYF | TGTGCCAGCAGTTTGGGGCAGGGGGCAAACGGCTACGAGCAGTACTTC
TRBJ1-1 | . | . | TRBV30 | CAWSADSNTEAFF | TGTGCCTGGAGTGCGGACAGCAACACTGAAGCTTTCTTT
TRBJ1-1 | . | TRBD1 | TRBV19 | CASSMGRDRGNTEAFF | TGTGCCAGTAGTATGGGACGGGACAGGGGGAACACTGAAGCTTTCTTT
TRBJ2-7 | . | TRBD1 | TRBV19 | CASSMGQGYTYEQYF | TGTGCCAGTAGTATGGGACAGGGATACACCTACGAGCAGTACTTC
TRBJ2-1 | . | TRBD2 | TRBV9 | CASSGAGTSGRNEQFF | TGTGCCAGCAGCGGGGCCGGGACTAGCGGGAGGAATGAGCAGTTCTTC
TRBJ1-4 | . | TRBD1 | TRBV2 | CASRNRGLANEKLFF | TGTGCCAGCAGGAACAGGGGGCTAGCTAATGAAAAACTGTTTTTT
TRBJ1-2 | few | . | TRBV7-9 | CASTEGENYGYTF | TGTGCCAGCACCGAGGGGGAGAACTATGGCTACACCTTC
TRBJ1-6 | . | . | TRBV3-1/TRBV3-2 | CASSQVGGNSPLHF | TGTGCCAGCAGCCAGGTGGGGGGTAATTCACCCCTCCACTTT
TRBJ2-7 | . | TRBD1 | TRBV2 | CASNDRVGEQYF | TGTGCCAGCAACGACAGGGTAGGCGAGCAGTACTTC
TRBJ2-7 | . | . | TRBV2 | CASRDLTEVTYEQYF | TGTGCCAGCAGGGATTTGACAGAAGTTACCTACGAGCAGTACTTC
TRBJ1-6 | once | TRBD1 | TRBV15 | CATSPRQGMNSPLHF | TGTGCCACCAGCCCTCGACAGGGGATGAATTCACCCCTCCACTTT
TRBJ2-5 | . | TRBD2 | TRBV18 | CASSGLAQETQYF | TGTGCCAGCTCCGGACTAGCCCAAGAGACCCAGTACTTC
TRBJ2-3 | . | . | TRBV7-2 | CASSLGASTDTQYF | TGTGCCAGCAGCTTAGGGGCTAGCACAGATACGCAGTATTTT
TRBJ1-5 | . | . | TRBV19 | CASSIGTRGDQPQHF | TGTGCCAGTAGTATAGGAACCAGGGGAGATCAGCCCCAGCATTTT
TRBJ1-1 | . | TRBD1 | TRBV5-1 | CASSLTPGQRNTEAFF | TGCGCCAGCAGCTTAACTCCGGGACAGAGGAACACTGAAGCTTTCTTT
TRBJ2-2 | . | TRBD2 | TRBV5-4 | CASSPRTSGSPGELFF | TGTGCCAGCAGCCCCCGGACTAGCGGGAGCCCCGGGGAGCTGTTTTTT
TRBJ2-5 | . | . | TRBV19 | CASSAGGVPETQYF | TGTGCCAGTAGTGCCGGCGGGGTTCCCGAGACCCAGTACTTC
TRBJ2-2 | . | . | TRBV12-3/TRBV12-4 | CASTLRNTGELFF | TGTGCCAGCACCCTCAGGAACACCGGGGAGCTGTTTTTT
TRBJ2-6 | . | . | TRBV20-1 | CSASPSAGLANVLTF | TGCAGTGCTAGTCCCAGTGCCGGACTCGCCAACGTCCTGACTTTC
TRBJ1-1 | . | . | TRBV6-5 | CASSYGGGVTFF | TGTGCCAGCAGTTACGGGGGGGGCGTAACTTTCTTT